This section outlines one TCR beta chain sequence together with its context. Its specificity is unknown. The record originates from a study of tumor-infiltrating lymphocytes in primary liver carcinoma. Study-wide background: Aged between 30 and 69 years, the patients were men and women. Regarding the study as a whole: Tumors had a significantly higher top-250-clone fraction than blood (p = 0.039).

From germline, CDR1 is DFQATT and CDR2 SNEGSKA (reference sequence). V dropped 8 bases and J dropped 2 bases, with 14 bases sitting between them. This CDR3 region has 13 residues. Each 20-30 mg portion of unsorted bulk tissue served as the source for co-extraction of RNA and DNA. The researchers produced TCR beta cDNA from approximately 460 ng total RNA with a constant-region primer. Generation of the TCR beta libraries relied on three nested multiplex PCR rounds using slightly modified ARM-PCR. The first two PCR rounds used TRBV1-TRBV30 forward primers with a C-beta reverse primer, 10 to 11 cycles each. TCRdb ran MiXCR on the multiplex PCR reads and lists one entry per CDR3 protein. Among roughly 100,000 distinct CDR3 sequences listed, 55% to 75% were seen once.

This TCR was recovered from a woman aged 55 to 70 with primary liver carcinoma and hepatitis B virus infection. This sequence joins TRBV20-1 and TRBJ2-3; D not resolved. Sequenced: liver tumor tissue from sampling region 5. Subset reported: tumor region T5, tumor centre. The CDR3 DNA reads TGCAGTACTGGCGAGGCTATCACAGATACGCAGTATTTT. Translating it yields CSTGEAITDTQYF.